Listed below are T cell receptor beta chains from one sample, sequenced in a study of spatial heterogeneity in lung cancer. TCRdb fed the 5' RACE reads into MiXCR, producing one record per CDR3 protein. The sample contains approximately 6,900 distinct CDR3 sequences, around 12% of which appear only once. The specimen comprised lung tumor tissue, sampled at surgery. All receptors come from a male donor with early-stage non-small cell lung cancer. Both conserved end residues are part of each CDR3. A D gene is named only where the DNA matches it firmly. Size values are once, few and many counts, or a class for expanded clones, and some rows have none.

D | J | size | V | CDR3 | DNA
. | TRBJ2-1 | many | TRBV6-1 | CASSDTSTGVDEQFF | TGTGCCAGCAGTGATACGTCCACTGGCGTGGATGAGCAGTTCTTC
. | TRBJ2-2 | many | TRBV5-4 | CASSLDRVNTGELFF | TGTGCCAGCAGCTTGGACAGAGTGAACACCGGGGAGCTGTTTTTT
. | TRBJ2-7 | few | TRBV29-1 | CSAWGSEQYF | TGCAGCGCTTGGGGTAGTGAGCAGTACTTC
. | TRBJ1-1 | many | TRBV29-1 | CSVAGRGRTEAFF | TGCAGCGTTGCCGGACGGGGGCGAACTGAAGCTTTCTTT
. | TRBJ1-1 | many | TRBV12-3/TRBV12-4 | CASSGSRGMNTEAFF | TGTGCCAGCAGTGGTAGTAGAGGGATGAACACTGAAGCTTTCTTT
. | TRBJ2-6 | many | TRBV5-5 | CASSLVPQPPSPGANVLTF | TGTGCCAGCAGCCTTGTTCCCCAACCTCCATCTCCTGGGGCCAACGTCCTGACTTTC
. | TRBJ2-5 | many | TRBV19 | CASSISETQYF | TGTGCCAGTAGTATATCAGAGACCCAGTACTTC
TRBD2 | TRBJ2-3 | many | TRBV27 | CASSLSLAGATDTQYF | TGTGCCAGCAGTTTATCTCTAGCGGGAGCCACAGATACGCAGTATTTT
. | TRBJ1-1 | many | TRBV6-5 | CASSYSEQTNTEAFF | TGTGCCAGCAGTTACTCGGAGCAGACGAACACTGAAGCTTTCTTT
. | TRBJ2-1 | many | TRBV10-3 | CAISDPSRGSSYNEQFF | TGTGCCATCAGTGACCCCTCTAGAGGGAGCTCCTACAATGAGCAGTTCTTC
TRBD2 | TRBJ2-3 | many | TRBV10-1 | CASSESTSGRADTQYF | TGCGCCAGCAGTGAGTCGACTAGCGGGAGAGCAGATACGCAGTATTTT
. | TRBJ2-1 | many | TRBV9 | CASSVQLAAEGNEQFF | TGTGCCAGCAGCGTACAGTTAGCTGCAGAGGGGAATGAGCAGTTCTTC
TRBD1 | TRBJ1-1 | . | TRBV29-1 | CSVTAGQIEAFF | TGCAGCGTGACGGCGGGACAGATTGAAGCTTTCTTT
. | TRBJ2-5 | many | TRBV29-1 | CSAGAYQETQYF | TGCAGCGCGGGGGCCTACCAAGAGACCCAGTACTTC
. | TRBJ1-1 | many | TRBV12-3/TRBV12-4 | CASSPWARTEAFF | TGTGCCAGCAGTCCCTGGGCTAGGACTGAAGCTTTCTTT
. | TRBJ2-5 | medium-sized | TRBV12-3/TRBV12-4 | CASRALPSETQYF | TGTGCCAGCAGAGCCCTCCCGAGTGAGACCCAGTACTTC
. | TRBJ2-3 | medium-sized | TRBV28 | CASRTSTDTQYF | TGTGCCAGCAGAACTAGCACAGATACGCAGTATTTT
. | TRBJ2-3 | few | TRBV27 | CASSLIGGTEDTQYF | TGTGCCAGCAGTTTAATCGGGGGGACAGAGGATACGCAGTATTTT
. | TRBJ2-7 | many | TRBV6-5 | CASSYSPIGTIYEQYF | TGTGCCAGCAGTTACTCTCCAATCGGGACAATCTACGAGCAGTACTTC
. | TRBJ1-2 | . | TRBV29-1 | CSVELRGRGYGYTF | TGCAGCGTTGAACTCAGGGGCCGGGGCTATGGCTACACCTTC
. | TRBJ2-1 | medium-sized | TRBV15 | CATSRFGGMYNEQFF | TGTGCCACCAGCAGATTTGGCGGGATGTACAATGAGCAGTTCTTC
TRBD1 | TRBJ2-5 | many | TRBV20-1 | CSAPMTGHQETQYF | TGCAGTGCCCCTATGACAGGGCACCAAGAGACCCAGTACTTC
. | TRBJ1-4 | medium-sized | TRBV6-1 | CASSDAPIGLGEKLFF | TGTGCCAGCAGTGATGCCCCGATTGGGCTAGGTGAAAAACTGTTTTTT
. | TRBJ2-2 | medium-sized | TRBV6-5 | CASSWSGLNTGELFF | TGTGCCAGCAGTTGGTCAGGCCTAAACACCGGGGAGCTGTTTTTT
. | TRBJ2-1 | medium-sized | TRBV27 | CASRVGQGGINEQFF | TGTGCCAGCAGAGTGGGGCAGGGGGGTATCAATGAGCAGTTCTTC
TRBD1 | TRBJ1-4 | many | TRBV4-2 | CASSQTGTDNEKLFF | TGTGCCAGCAGCCAAACCGGGACAGATAATGAAAAACTGTTTTTT
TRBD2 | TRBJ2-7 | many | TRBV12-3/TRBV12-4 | CASSLALAGGPYEQYF | TGTGCCAGCAGTTTAGCGCTAGCGGGAGGGCCCTACGAGCAGTACTTC
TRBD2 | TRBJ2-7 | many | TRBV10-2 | CASRRLAGGRGSYEQYF | TGCGCCAGCAGGCGACTAGCGGGAGGACGTGGAAGCTACGAGCAGTACTTC
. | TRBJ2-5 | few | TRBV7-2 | CASSKSLGLQETQYF | TGTGCCAGCAGCAAAAGCCTGGGGCTGCAAGAGACCCAGTACTTC
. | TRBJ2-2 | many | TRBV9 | CASSVAFRAVTGELFF | TGTGCCAGCAGCGTAGCTTTCAGGGCGGTCACCGGGGAGCTGTTTTTT
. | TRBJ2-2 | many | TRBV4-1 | CASIKQGINTGELFF | TGCGCCAGCATCAAACAGGGTATTAACACCGGGGAGCTGTTTTTT
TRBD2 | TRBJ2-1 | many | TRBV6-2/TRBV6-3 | CASRMLSGRWDEQFF | TGTGCCAGCAGAATGCTTAGCGGGAGATGGGATGAGCAGTTCTTC
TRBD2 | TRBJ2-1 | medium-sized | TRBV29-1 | CSALLADYNEQFF | TGCAGCGCGCTACTAGCGGATTACAATGAGCAGTTCTTC
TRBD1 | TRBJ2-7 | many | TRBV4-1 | CASSLGQGPYEQYF | TGCGCCAGCAGCCTGGGACAGGGCCCATACGAGCAGTACTTC
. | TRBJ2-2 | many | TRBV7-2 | CASSPRRVETGELFF | TGTGCCAGCAGCCCCCGCAGGGTGGAGACCGGGGAGCTGTTTTTT
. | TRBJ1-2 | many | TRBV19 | CASSTLEGANYGYTF | TGTGCCAGTAGTACCCTGGAAGGAGCTAACTATGGCTACACCTTC
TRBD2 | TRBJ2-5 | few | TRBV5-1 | CASSLTSGIGETQYF | TGCGCCAGCAGCTTGACTAGCGGGATTGGAGAGACCCAGTACTTC
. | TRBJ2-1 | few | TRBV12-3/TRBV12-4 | CASSLVPGRNEQFF | TGTGCCAGCAGTTTGGTCCCAGGGAGAAATGAGCAGTTCTTC
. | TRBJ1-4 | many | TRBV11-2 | CASSPQGIDEKLFF | TGTGCCAGCAGCCCACAGGGAATTGATGAAAAACTGTTTTTT
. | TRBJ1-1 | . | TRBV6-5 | CASRNRDGILGVEAFF | TGTGCCAGCAGGAACCGGGACGGGATCTTGGGTGTGGAAGCTTTCTTT
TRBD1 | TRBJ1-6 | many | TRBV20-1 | CSAVDRGNSPLHF | TGCAGTGCTGTTGACAGGGGGAATTCACCCCTCCACTTT
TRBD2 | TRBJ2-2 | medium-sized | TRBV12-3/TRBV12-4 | CASTSWGREVTGELFF | TGTGCCAGCACCTCCTGGGGGCGGGAGGTCACCGGGGAGCTGTTTTTT
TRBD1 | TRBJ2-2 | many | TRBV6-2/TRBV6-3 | CASSNGQGEGELFF | TGTGCCAGCAGTAATGGACAGGGCGAGGGGGAGCTGTTTTTT
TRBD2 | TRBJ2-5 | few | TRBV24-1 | CATSMAGVGETQYF | TGTGCCACCAGTATGGCGGGAGTCGGGGAGACCCAGTACTTC
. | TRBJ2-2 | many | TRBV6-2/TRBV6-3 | CASSFSQDPNTGELFF | TGTGCCAGCAGTTTTTCCCAAGACCCGAACACCGGGGAGCTGTTTTTT
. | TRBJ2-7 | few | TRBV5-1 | CASSLGAASYEQYF | TGCGCCAGCAGCTTGGGGGCAGCCTCCTACGAGCAGTACTTC
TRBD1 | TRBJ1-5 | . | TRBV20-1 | CSARSDRASQPQHF | TGCAGTGCTAGATCCGACAGGGCGAGCCAGCCCCAGCATTTT
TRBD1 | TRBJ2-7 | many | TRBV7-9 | CASSPLRDRDEQYF | TGTGCCAGCAGCCCCCTCCGGGACAGGGACGAGCAGTACTTC
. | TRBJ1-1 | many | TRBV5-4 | CASSPRGDSNTEAFF | TGTGCCAGCAGCCCCCGTGGGGACTCTAACACTGAAGCTTTCTTT
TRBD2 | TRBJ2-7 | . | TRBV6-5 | CASTVSTVIGTSGSGSHEQYF | TGTGCCAGCACGGTCTCTACTGTGATCGGGACTAGCGGGAGCGGGAGCCACGAGCAGTACTTC
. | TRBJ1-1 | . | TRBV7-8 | CASSSLYGGGTEAFF | TGTGCCAGCAGCTCCCTTTACGGTGGGGGCACTGAAGCTTTCTTT
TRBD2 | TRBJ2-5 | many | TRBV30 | CAWSLGTSEETQYF | TGTGCCTGGAGTCTCGGGACTAGCGAAGAGACCCAGTACTTC
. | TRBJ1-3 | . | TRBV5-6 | CASSLLGDGNTIYF | TGTGCCAGCAGCTTGCTAGGGGACGGAAACACCATATATTTT
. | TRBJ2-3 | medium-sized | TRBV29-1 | CSVAGVTSTDTQYF | TGCAGCGTTGCTGGGGTAACGAGCACAGATACGCAGTATTTT
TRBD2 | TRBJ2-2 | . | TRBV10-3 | CATRPGLAATGELFF | TGTGCCACCCGACCGGGACTAGCGGCCACCGGGGAGCTGTTTTTT
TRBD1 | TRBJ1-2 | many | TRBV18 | CASSDVFPDRVSIGYTF | TGTGCCAGCTCCGACGTCTTCCCGGACAGGGTGTCAATTGGCTACACCTTC
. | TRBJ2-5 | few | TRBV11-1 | CASSFGLTTQETQYF | TGTGCCAGCAGCTTTGGGCTGACGACCCAAGAGACCCAGTACTTC
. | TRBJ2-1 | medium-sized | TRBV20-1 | CSAREGEEQFF | TGCAGTGCTAGAGAGGGGGAGGAGCAGTTCTTC
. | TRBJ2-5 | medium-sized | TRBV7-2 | CASSSGGETQYF | TGTGCCAGCAGCTCAGGGGGGGAGACCCAGTACTTC